The rows below give T cell receptor beta chains drawn from one sample of a study of cytomegalovirus exposure and HLA in healthy donors. Produced via immunoSEQ multiplex PCR; TCRdb's table is partial and in-frame only. The profile shows some 170,000 clones, 60% to 80% of them singletons. What was sequenced was PBMCs. The receptor source for this set is a young man in good health and CMV-seropositive. Each CDR3 is given with its conserved first and last residue.

V: TRBV4-2; J: TRBJ1-5; CDR3: CASSLDRGQNQPQHF
V: TRBV11-1; J: TRBJ2-5; CDR3: CASSNRAKETQYF
V: TRBV9; J: TRBJ1-2; CDR3: CASSDTWTGSYDGYTF
V: TRBV29-1; J: TRBJ2-7; CDR3: CSVGTGGSYEQYF
V: TRBV2; J: TRBJ2-4; CDR3: CASSESQKNIQYF
V: TRBV10-3; J: TRBJ2-2; CDR3: CAISRTGDNTGELFF
V: TRBV5-6; J: TRBJ2-7; CDR3: CASSLAGTEAYEQYF
V: TRBV19; J: TRBJ2-7; CDR3: CASSNGPGQRTYEQYF
V: TRBV27; J: TRBJ1-2; CDR3: CASGMGGNYGYTF
V: TRBV16; J: TRBJ2-2; CDR3: CASSQQTSGGLNTGELFF
V: TRBV4-1; J: TRBJ1-1; CDR3: CASSQPGQGAWTEAFF
V: TRBV6-5; J: TRBJ1-1; CDR3: CASSYSPERAEAFF
V: TRBV27; J: TRBJ2-7; CDR3: CASSLQGLTYEQYF
V: TRBV28; J: TRBJ2-7; CDR3: CASSLLQDEQYF
V: TRBV6-1; J: TRBJ2-1; CDR3: CASSAWGGLENEQFF
V: TRBV7-9; J: TRBJ1-2; CDR3: CASSFNYRAEGGYTF
V: TRBV5-3; J: TRBJ2-7; CDR3: CARSPPTYEQYF
V: TRBV5-4; J: TRBJ2-1; CDR3: CASSSGTSGGAGEQFF
V: TRBV7-2; J: TRBJ1-1; CDR3: CASSSDRDTEAFF
V: TRBV6-6; J: TRBJ2-7; CDR3: CASSRDRDYEQYF
V: TRBV29-1; J: TRBJ2-7; CDR3: CSVIKATGAYEQYF
V: TRBV2; J: TRBJ1-1; CDR3: CATGGQPNTEAFF
V: TRBV29-1; J: TRBJ2-2; CDR3: CSVEPGLNGELFF
V: TRBV5-1; J: TRBJ2-7; CDR3: CASSLPTENYEQYF
V: TRBV5-1; J: TRBJ2-1; CDR3: CASSAGTSGVYNEQFF
V: TRBV5-1; J: TRBJ1-5; CDR3: CASSRWAGNQPQHF
V: TRBV5-5; J: TRBJ2-7; CDR3: CASSLVSQLEGEQYF
V: TRBV14; J: TRBJ2-2; CDR3: CASSQVLAHGELFF
V: TRBV20-1; J: TRBJ2-1; CDR3: CSASSYNEQFF
V: TRBV13; J: TRBJ2-1; CDR3: CASSLGREQFF
V: TRBV6-6; J: TRBJ2-1; CDR3: CASQGYNEQFF
V: TRBV7-3; J: TRBJ2-5; CDR3: CASSLGGAGETQYF
V: TRBV14; J: TRBJ2-3; CDR3: CASSLPGSYADTQYF
V: TRBV5-4; J: TRBJ1-2; CDR3: CASSQGQGLYYGYTF
V: TRBV14; J: TRBJ2-1; CDR3: CASSQYTGTGVNNEQFF
V: TRBV15; J: TRBJ2-3; CDR3: CATSARQGLADTQYF
V: TRBV29-1; J: TRBJ2-3; CDR3: CSVVDQGTDTQYF
V: TRBV28; J: TRBJ1-5; CDR3: CASSFGRQGFDQPQHF
V: TRBV29-1; J: TRBJ1-1; CDR3: CSVDNRGGTEAFF
V: TRBV28; J: TRBJ1-5; CDR3: CASSLDSLFSNQPQHF
V: TRBV28; J: TRBJ2-1; CDR3: CASSPEWWNEQFF
V: TRBV28; J: TRBJ2-7; CDR3: CASSTSGGTYEQYF
V: TRBV4-2; J: TRBJ1-2; CDR3: CASSQGDREDGYTF
V: TRBV28; J: TRBJ2-5; CDR3: CASSLRQGQETQYF
V: TRBV14; J: TRBJ1-1; CDR3: CASSHSHRGPDTEAFF